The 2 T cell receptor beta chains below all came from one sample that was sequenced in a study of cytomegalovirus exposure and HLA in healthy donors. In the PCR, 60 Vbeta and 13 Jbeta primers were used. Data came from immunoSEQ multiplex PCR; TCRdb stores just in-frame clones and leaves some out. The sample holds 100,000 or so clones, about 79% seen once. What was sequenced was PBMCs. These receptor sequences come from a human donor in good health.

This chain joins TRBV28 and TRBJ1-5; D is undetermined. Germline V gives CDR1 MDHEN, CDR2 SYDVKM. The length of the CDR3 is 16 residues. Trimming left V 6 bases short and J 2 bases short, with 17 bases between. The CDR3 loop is CASSPRVGPGNQPQHF. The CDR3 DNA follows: TGTGCCAGCAGCCCGCGGGTTGGGCCGGGCAATCAGCCCCAGCATTTT.

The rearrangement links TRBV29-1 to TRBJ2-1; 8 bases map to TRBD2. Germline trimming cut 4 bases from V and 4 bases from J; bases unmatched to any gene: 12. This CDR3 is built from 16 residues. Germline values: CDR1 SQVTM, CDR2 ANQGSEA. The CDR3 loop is CSVGFRRAGGYNEQFF. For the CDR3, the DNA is TGCAGCGTTGGCTTTCGGCGGGCGGGGGGTTACAATGAGCAGTTCTTC.